These 9 T cell receptor beta chains came from one sample sequenced in a study of shared clonotypes between healthy human individuals. Profiled with immunoSEQ multiplex PCR; TCRdb holds only in-frame clones, not every one. The profile covers 2 million to 2.5 million clones, with roughly 93% appearing a single time and under 0.45% taken by the ten largest. The material sequenced was naive CD4+ T cells from PBMCs. As to subset: CD45RA+ positively selected. These receptors originate from a man younger than 30 in good health. Some clones in this sample may be carry-over from other donors' samples.

In DNA, the CDR3 is TGTGCCAGCAGCTTCCCCCCCAGGTTTGGGAGGGAGCAGTACTTC. Translating gives CASSFPPRFGREQYF. This chain connects TRBV7-8 to TRBJ2-7; D is possibly TRBD2 (6 bases). Germline CDR1 reads SGHVS; CDR2 reads FQNEAQ. Trimming removed 3 bases from V and 7 bases from J, with 19 bases in between. CDR3 length: 15 residues.

This chain connects TRBV27 to TRBJ1-2; D is possibly TRBD1 (6 bases). Germline V gives CDR1 MNHEY, CDR2 SMNVEV (reference sequence). The CDR3 sequence is 15 residues long. The germline V and J ends were trimmed by 2 bases and 6 bases, with 16 bases remaining between them. The DNA for the CDR3 is TGTGCCAGCAGTTTACGAAGCAGGGGCTCGGATGGCTACACCTTC. This encodes CASSLRSRGSDGYTF.

The chain recombines TRBV21-1 with TRBJ2-7; the table gives TRBD2 as D, unverified against the DNA. TRBV21-1 is a pseudogene segment. The CDR3 is 14 residues long. The CDR3 here is CASNSGTSVYEQYF. CDR3 coding DNA: TGTGCCAGCAACTCCGGGACTAGCGTATACGAGCAGTACTTC.

This clone was recorded only once. For the CDR3, the DNA is TGTGCCAGCAGGCAGGGGGGGAGTCTTAGGGAGACCCAGTACTTC. Amino acid sequence: CASRQGGSLRETQYF. The chain carries TRBV7-2 and TRBJ2-5; D assignment may be TRBD1 or TRBD2 (7 bases each). The CDR3 loop spans 15 amino acids. Trimming left V 6 bases short and J 5 bases short, with 19 bases between. The germline V gene encodes CDR1 SGHTA and CDR2 FQGNSA.

This chain connects TRBV27 to TRBJ2-2, with 11 bases identical to TRBD2. Germline assignment: CDR1 MNHEY and CDR2 SMNVEV (reference sequence). V gave up 6 bases and J gave up 4 bases; unmatched junction bases: 7. The CDR3 loop spans 16 amino acids. CDR3 sequence reads: CASRDLAGGSTGELFF. The CDR3 DNA sequence: TGTGCCAGCAGGGACTTAGCGGGAGGGAGCACCGGGGAGCTGTTTTTT.

This clone was detected a few times. CDR3 amino acids: CASSLPGIANTEAFF. The CDR3 DNA reads TGTGCCAGCAGCTTACCCGGGATAGCGAACACTGAAGCTTTCTTT. The chain recombines TRBV5-4 with TRBJ1-1; unclear D gene. CDR1 SGHNT and CDR2 YYREEE come from the germline V gene (reference sequence). Trimming removed 2 bases from V and 1 base from J, with 12 bases in between. The CDR3 is made up of 15 amino acids.

CDR3 sequence (DNA): TGTGCCAGCCATGGACTAGCGGAGTACGAGCAGTACTTC. This sequence encodes CASHGLAEYEQYF. J is TRBJ2-7 and V is TRBV27; 10 nucleotides match TRBD2. Trimming removed 8 bases from V and 4 bases from J; junction bases left unmatched: 5. The germline gives CDR1 MNHEY, CDR2 SMNVEV (reference sequence). This CDR3 spans 13 amino acids.

The J gene is TRBJ2-7, the V gene TRBV5-6; D is unresolved. CDR1 and CDR2 (germline): SGHDT, YYEEEE. The CDR3 sequence is 11 residues long. Deletions cut 6 bases from V and 11 bases from J, with 15 bases between. The DNA of the CDR3 is TGTGCCAGCACCTCTGTTACAGACGAGTACTTC. Protein product: CASTSVTDEYF.

The chain uses TRBV28 and TRBJ2-1; 7 positions agree with TRBD2. The germline gives CDR1 MDHEN, CDR2 SYDVKM. This CDR3 contains 14 residues. V shed 3 bases and J 6 bases; nucleotides not matched to a gene: 5. The CDR3 is CASSLLLATNEQFF. The CDR3 DNA reads as TGTGCCAGCAGTTTGCTACTAGCGACCAATGAGCAGTTCTTC.